Sequencing of this T cell receptor beta chain was carried out in a study of radiation and T cells in renal cell carcinoma. The study, taken as a whole, reports: Top tumor clonotypes rose in blood 2 weeks post-radiation, then contracted.

Comments on this clone: Its cognate antigen is unknown.

The time point denotes: blood 4 weeks post-SBRT, at nephrectomy. Treatment: 15 Gy SBRT to primary tumor, nephrectomy 4 weeks later. The tumor was a clear cell renal cell carcinoma. Method: immunoSEQ multiplex PCR; TCRdb's copy keeps in-frame clones and lacks some. The data hold around 78,000 clones, with approximately 90% observed a single time. The CDR3 is made up of 14 amino acids. Germline V CDR1 and CDR2: LNHDA, SQIVND (reference sequence). V shed 3 bases and J shed 6 bases, with 14 bases lying between them. This sequence originates from a woman in her 70s with renal cell carcinoma. The rearrangement joins TRBV19 to TRBJ1-1; a weak D match, TRBD1 (6 bases). The input for sequencing was blood, taken from a patient whose treatment included radiotherapy and nephrectomy. The CDR3 sequence: CASSIDLGAAEAFF. Here the CDR3 DNA reads TGTGCCAGTAGTATTGATCTGGGGGCAGCTGAAGCTTTCTTT.